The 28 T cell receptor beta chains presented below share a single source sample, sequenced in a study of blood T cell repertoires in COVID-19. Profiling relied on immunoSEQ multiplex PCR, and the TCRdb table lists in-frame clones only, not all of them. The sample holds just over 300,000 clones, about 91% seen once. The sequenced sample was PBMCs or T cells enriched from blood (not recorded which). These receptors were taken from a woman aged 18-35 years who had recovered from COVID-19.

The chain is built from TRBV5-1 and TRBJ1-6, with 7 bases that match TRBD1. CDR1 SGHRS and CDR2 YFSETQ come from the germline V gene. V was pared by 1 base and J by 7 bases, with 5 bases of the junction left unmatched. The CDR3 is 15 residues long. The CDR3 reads CASSLSGQANSPLHF. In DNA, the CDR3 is TGCGCCAGCAGCTTGTCCGGACAGGCAAATTCACCCCTCCACTTT.

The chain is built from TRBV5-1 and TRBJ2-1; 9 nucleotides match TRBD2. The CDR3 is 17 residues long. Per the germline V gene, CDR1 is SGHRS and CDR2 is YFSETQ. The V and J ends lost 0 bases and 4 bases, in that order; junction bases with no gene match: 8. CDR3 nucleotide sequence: TGCGCCAGCAGCTTGGGGGTAGCTAGCGGGGTGTACAATGAGCAGTTCTTC. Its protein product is CASSLGVASGVYNEQFF.

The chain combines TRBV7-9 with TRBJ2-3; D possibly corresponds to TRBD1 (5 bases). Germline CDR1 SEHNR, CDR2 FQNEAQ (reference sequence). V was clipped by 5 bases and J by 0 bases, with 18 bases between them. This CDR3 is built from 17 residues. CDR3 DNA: TGTGCCAGCAGCGGACGACGACCAGGGCCTAGCACAGATACGCAGTATTTT. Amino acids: CASSGRRPGPSTDTQYF.

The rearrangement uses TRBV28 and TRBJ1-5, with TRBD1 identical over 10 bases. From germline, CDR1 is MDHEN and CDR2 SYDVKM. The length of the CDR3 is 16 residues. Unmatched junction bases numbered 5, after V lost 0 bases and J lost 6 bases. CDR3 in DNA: TGTGCCAGCAGTTTATGCTCGACAGGGGGCTGTCAGCCCCAGCATTTT. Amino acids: CASSLCSTGGCQPQHF.

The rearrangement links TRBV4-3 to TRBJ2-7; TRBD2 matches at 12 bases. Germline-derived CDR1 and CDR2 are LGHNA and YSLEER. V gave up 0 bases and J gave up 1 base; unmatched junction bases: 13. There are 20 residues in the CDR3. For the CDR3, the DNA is TGCGCCAGCAGCCAAGAACCCCCGGGACTAGCGGGCGCCCGTTCCTACGAGCAGTACTTC. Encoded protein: CASSQEPPGLAGARSYEQYF.

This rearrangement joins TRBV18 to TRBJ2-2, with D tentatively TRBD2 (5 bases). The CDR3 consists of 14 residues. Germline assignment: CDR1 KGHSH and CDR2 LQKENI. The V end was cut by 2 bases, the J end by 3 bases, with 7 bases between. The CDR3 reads CASSPTADTGELFF. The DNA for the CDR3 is TGTGCCAGCTCACCAACAGCGGACACCGGGGAGCTGTTTTTT.

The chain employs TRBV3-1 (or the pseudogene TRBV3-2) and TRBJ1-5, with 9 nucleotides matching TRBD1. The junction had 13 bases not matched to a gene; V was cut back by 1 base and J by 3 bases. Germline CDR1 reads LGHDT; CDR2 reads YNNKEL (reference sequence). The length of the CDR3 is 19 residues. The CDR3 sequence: CASSQGSGTGFGFNQPQHF. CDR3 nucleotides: TGTGCCAGCAGCCAAGGATCCGGGACAGGGTTCGGGTTCAATCAGCCCCAGCATTTT.

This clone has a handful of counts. DNA of the CDR3: TGTGCCAGCAGGAGTCAGCCCCAGCATTTT. Translated, it gives CASRSQPQHF. V gene TRBV6-5 combines with J gene TRBJ1-5; no reliable D call. Per germline, CDR1 MNHEY and CDR2 SVGAGI. V was shortened by 6 bases and J by 6 bases, with 3 bases between the two germline ends. The length of the CDR3 is 10 residues.

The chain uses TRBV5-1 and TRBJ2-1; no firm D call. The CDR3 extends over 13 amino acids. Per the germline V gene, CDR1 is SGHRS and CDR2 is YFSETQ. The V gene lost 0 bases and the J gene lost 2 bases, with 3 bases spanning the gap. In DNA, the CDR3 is TGCGCCAGCAGCTTGGGTACCTACAATGAGCAGTTCTTC. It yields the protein CASSLGTYNEQFF.

In nucleotides, the CDR3 is TGTGCCAGCAGCACCTACTACGAGCAGTACTTC. Amino acids: CASSTYYEQYF. The chain uses TRBV7-9 and TRBJ2-7; no firm D call. Germline V gives CDR1 SEHNR, CDR2 FQNEAQ (reference sequence). The V end lost 5 bases, the J end lost 3 bases, and 5 bases lay between the germline ends. This CDR3 has 11 residues.

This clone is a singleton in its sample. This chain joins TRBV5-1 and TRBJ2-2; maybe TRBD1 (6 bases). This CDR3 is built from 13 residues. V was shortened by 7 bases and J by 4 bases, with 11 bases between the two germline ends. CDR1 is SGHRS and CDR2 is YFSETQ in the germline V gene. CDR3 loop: CASSPGATGELFF. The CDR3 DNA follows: TGCGCCAGCTCCCCAGGGGCCACCGGGGAGCTGTTTTTT.

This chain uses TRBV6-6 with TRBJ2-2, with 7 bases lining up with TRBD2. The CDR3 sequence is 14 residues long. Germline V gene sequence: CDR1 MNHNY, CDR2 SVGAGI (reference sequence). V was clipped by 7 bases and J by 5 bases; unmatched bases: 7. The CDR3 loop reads CASTAGEYTGELFF. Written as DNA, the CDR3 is TGTGCCAGCACTGCGGGAGAATATACCGGGGAGCTGTTTTTT.

The CDR3 loop is CATSVSTGSGANVLTF. Here the CDR3 DNA reads TGTGCCACCAGTGTTTCAACCGGCTCTGGGGCCAACGTCCTGACTTTC. This chain connects TRBV24-1 to TRBJ2-6; the D is unclear. The CDR3 is 16 amino acids. CDR1 KGHDR and CDR2 SFDVKD come from the germline V gene. V lost 5 bases, J lost 0 bases, and 10 bases lay in between.

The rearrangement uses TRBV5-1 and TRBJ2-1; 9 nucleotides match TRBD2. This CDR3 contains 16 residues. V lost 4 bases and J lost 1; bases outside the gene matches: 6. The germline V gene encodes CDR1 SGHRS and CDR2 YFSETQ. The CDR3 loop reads CASSGLGLASYNEQFF. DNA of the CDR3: TGCGCCAGCAGCGGCCTAGGACTAGCGTCCTACAATGAGCAGTTCTTC.

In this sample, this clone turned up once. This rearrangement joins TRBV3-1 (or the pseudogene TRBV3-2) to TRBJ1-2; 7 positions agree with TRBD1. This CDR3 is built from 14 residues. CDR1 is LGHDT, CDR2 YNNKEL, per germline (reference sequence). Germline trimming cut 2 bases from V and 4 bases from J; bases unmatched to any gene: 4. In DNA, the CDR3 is TGTGCCAGCAGCCAATTGACAGGGACCTATGGCTACACCTTC. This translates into CASSQLTGTYGYTF.

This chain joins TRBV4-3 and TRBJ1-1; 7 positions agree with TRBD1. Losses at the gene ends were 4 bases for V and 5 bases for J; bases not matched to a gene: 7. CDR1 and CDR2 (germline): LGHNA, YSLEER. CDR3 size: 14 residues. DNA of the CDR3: TGCGCCAGCAGCCTCACTCAGGGGGAGACTGAAGCTTTCTTT. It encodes CASSLTQGETEAFF.

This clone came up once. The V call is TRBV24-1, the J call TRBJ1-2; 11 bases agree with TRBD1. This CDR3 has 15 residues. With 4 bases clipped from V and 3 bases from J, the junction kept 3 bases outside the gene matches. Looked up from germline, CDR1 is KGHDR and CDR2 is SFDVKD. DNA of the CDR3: TGTGCCACCAGTGACCGGACAGGGGGCGACTATGGCTACACCTTC. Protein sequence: CATSDRTGGDYGYTF.

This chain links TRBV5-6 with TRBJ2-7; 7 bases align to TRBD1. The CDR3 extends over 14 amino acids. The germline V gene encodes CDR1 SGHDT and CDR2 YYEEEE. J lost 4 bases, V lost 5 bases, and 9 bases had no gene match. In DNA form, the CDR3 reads TGTGCCAGCAGGATACAGGGGAGTTTTTACGAGCAGTACTTC. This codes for CASRIQGSFYEQYF.

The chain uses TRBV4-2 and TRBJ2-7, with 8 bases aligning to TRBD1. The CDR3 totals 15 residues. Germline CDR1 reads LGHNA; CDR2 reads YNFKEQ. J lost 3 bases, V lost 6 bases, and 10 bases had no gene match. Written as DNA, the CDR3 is TGTGCCAGCAGACTAGGACAGGGTAGGTACTACGAGCAGTACTTC. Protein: CASRLGQGRYYEQYF.

The chain's CDR3 is CASSQQFYGYTF. The CDR3 DNA is TGTGCCAGCAGTCAACAATTCTATGGCTACACCTTC. V usage is TRBV28 and J usage is TRBJ1-2; D ambiguous. The germline V gene encodes CDR1 MDHEN and CDR2 SYDVKM. The CDR3 contains 12 residues. V was cut by 5 bases and J by 4 bases, with 8 bases left in between.

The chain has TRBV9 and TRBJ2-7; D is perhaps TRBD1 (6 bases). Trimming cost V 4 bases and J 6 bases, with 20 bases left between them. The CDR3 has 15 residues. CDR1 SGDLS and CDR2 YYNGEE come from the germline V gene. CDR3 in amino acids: CASSPTAQGIGEQYF. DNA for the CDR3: TGTGCCAGCAGCCCTACTGCACAGGGTATAGGCGAGCAGTACTTC. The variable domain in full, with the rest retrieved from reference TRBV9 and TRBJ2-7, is DSGVTQTPKHLITATGQRVTLRCSPRSGDLSVYWYQQSLDQGLQFLIQYYNGEERAKGNILERFSAQQFPDLHSELNLSSLELGDSALYFCASSPTAQGIGEQYFGPGTRLTVT.

The chain's CDR3 is CAWSAIGDSTYEQYF. The CDR3 nucleotides read TGTGCCTGGAGCGCTATCGGGGACAGTACCTACGAGCAGTACTTC. The chain has TRBV30 and TRBJ2-7; TRBD1 agrees at 7 bases. Unmatched junction bases numbered 10, after V lost 3 bases and J lost 2 bases. CDR1 is GTSNPN, CDR2 SVGIG, per germline (reference sequence). There are 15 residues in the CDR3.

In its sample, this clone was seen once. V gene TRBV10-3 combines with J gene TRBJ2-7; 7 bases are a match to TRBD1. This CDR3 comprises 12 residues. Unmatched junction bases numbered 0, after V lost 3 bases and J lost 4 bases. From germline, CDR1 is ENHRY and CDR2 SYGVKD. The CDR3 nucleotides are TGTGCCATCAGTGACAGGGGGTACGAGCAGTACTTC. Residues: CAISDRGYEQYF.

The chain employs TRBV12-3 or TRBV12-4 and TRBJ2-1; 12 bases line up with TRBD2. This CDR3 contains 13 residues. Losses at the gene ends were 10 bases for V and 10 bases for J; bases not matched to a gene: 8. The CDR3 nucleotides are TGTGCCACCAGACTAGCGGGAGATGACGAGCAGTTCTTC. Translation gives CATRLAGDDEQFF.

Written as DNA, the CDR3 is TGTGCCAGCAGCGGGGAGGATTACTCTGGAAACACCATATATTTT. Its translation: CASSGEDYSGNTIYF. The V call is TRBV9, the J call TRBJ1-3; the D is unclear. The germline V gene has CDR1 SGDLS and CDR2 YYNGEE. The CDR3 loop spans 15 amino acids. The germline V and J ends were trimmed by 3 bases and 0 bases, with 10 bases remaining between them. The whole variable domain, filled in from reference TRBV9 and TRBJ1-3, reads DSGVTQTPKHLITATGQRVTLRCSPRSGDLSVYWYQQSLDQGLQFLIQYYNGEERAKGNILERFSAQQFPDLHSELNLSSLELGDSALYFCASSGEDYSGNTIYFGEGSWLTVV.

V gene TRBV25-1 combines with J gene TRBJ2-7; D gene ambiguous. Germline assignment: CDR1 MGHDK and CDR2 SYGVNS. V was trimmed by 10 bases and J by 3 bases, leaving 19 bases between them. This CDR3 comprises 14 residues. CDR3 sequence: CATSRSEQFYEQYF. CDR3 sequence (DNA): TGTGCCACCTCTCGATCGGAGCAGTTCTACGAGCAGTACTTC.

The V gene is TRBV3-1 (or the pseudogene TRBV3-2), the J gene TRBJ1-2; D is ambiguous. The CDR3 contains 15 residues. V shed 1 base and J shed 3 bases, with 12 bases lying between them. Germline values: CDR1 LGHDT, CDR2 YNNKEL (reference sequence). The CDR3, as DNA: TGTGCCAGCAGCCAAGCTCCAGGTTCTTACTATGGCTACACCTTC. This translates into CASSQAPGSYYGYTF.

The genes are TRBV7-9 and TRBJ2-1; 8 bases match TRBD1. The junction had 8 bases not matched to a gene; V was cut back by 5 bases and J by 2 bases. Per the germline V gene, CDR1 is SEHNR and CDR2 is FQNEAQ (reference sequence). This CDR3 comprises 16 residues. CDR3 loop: CASSRFRGPTYNEQFF. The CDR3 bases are TGTGCCAGCAGCCGATTCAGGGGGCCCACCTACAATGAGCAGTTCTTC.